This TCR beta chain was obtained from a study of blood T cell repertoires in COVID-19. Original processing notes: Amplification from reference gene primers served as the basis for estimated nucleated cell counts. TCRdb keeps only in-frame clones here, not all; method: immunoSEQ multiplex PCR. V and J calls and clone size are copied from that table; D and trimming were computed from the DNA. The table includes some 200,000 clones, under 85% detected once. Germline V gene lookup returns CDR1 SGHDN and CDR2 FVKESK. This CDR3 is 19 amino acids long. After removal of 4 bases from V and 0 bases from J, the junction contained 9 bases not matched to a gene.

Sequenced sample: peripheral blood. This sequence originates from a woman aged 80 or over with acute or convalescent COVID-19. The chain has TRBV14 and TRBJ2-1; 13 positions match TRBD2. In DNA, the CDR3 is TGTGCCAGCAGCCCCCGGACTAGCGGGGGCTTTAGCTCCTACAATGAGCAGTTCTTC. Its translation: CASSPRTSGGFSSYNEQFF.